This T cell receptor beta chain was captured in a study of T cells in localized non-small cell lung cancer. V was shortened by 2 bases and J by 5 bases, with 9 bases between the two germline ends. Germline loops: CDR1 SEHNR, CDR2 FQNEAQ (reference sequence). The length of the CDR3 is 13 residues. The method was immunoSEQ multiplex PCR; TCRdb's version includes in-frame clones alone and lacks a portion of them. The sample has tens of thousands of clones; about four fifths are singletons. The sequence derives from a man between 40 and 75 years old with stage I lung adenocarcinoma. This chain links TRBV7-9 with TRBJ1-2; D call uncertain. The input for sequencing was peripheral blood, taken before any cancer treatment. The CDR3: CASSLRQDYGYTF. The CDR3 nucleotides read TGTGCCAGCAGCTTACGGCAGGATTATGGCTACACCTTC.